A selection of T cell receptor beta chains follows, all from one sample in a study of shared clonotypes between healthy human individuals. TCRdb's copy holds only in-frame clones and misses some; the assay was immunoSEQ multiplex PCR. The table shows over a million clones, with around 97% occurring only once. Specimen: naive CD4+ T cells sorted from blood. The receptors originated from a man aged 25 to 45 in good health. Both conserved end residues are part of each CDR3. Fields, in order: V gene, J gene, D gene, clone size, CDR3 protein, CDR3 DNA. D genes are given only for firm matches. Size is omitted from some rows. Given values are once, few, many or a class for expanded clones.

>TRBV18|TRBJ2-1|TRBD1|NA
CASSPRTGEDNEQFF
TGTGCCAGCTCACCGCGGACAGGGGAGGACAATGAGCAGTTCTTC
>TRBV28|TRBJ2-1|TRBD2|NA
CASTPLAGESYNEQFF
TGTGCCAGCACCCCCTTAGCGGGAGAGTCCTACAATGAGCAGTTCTTC
>TRBV5-4|TRBJ1-1|NA|NA
CASSLGTNSRVYTEAFF
TGTGCCAGCAGCCTTGGGACCAACTCCAGGGTTTACACTGAAGCTTTCTTT
>TRBV5-1|TRBJ2-3|TRBD2|NA
CASSVTSGENTQYF
TGCGCCAGCAGCGTGACTAGCGGGGAAAATACGCAGTATTTT
>TRBV9|TRBJ1-2|NA|once
CASSVVPFHEGGYTF
TGTGCCAGCAGCGTAGTCCCATTTCACGAGGGTGGCTACACCTTC
>TRBV9|TRBJ2-7|NA|NA
CASSYSGGSFDEQYF
TGTGCCAGCAGCTATAGTGGAGGGAGTTTTGACGAGCAGTACTTC
>TRBV5-6|TRBJ2-3|TRBD1|NA
CASSARDRGWTDTQYF
TGTGCCAGCAGCGCCCGGGACAGGGGTTGGACAGATACGCAGTATTTT
>TRBV4-1|TRBJ2-1|TRBD2|NA
CASSAPGTSNDEQFF
TGCGCCAGCAGCGCCCCCGGGACTAGTAACGATGAGCAGTTCTTC
>TRBV5-1|TRBJ2-5|TRBD2|NA
CASSSLAGAETQYF
TGCGCCAGCAGCTCGCTAGCGGGGGCCGAGACCCAGTACTTC
>TRBV21-1|TRBJ2-1|NA|NA
CASSKDVAGVYNEQFF
TGTGCCAGCAGCAAAGACGTAGCGGGAGTCTACAATGAGCAGTTCTTC
>TRBV18|TRBJ1-1|TRBD1|NA
CASRQGVLNTEAFF
TGTGCCAGTAGACAGGGGGTACTGAACACTGAAGCTTTCTTT
>TRBV19|TRBJ1-5|TRBD1|NA
CASSLGQGGQPQHF
TGTGCCAGTAGCCTAGGACAGGGAGGTCAGCCCCAGCATTTT
>TRBV15|TRBJ2-6|NA|NA
CATGQFAGANVLTF
TGTGCCACCGGACAGTTCGCTGGGGCCAACGTCCTGACTTTC
>TRBV6-5|TRBJ2-7|NA|NA
CASTRRGGEQYF
TGTGCCAGCACCCGGCGGGGCGGCGAGCAGTACTTC
>TRBV28|TRBJ2-1|TRBD2|NA
CASSLPGLAGPYNEQFF
TGTGCCAGCAGTTTACCTGGACTAGCGGGGCCCTACAATGAGCAGTTCTTC
>TRBV7-6|TRBJ1-1|NA|NA
CASSLRQQYTEAFF
TGTGCCAGCAGCTTACGACAGCAATACACTGAAGCTTTCTTT
>TRBV14|TRBJ2-3|TRBD2|NA
CASSQESRLAGLTDTQYF
TGTGCCAGCAGCCAAGAGTCGCGACTAGCGGGACTCACAGATACGCAGTATTTT
>TRBV9|TRBJ2-7|NA|NA
CASSVRVEIGLIHEQYF
TGTGCCAGCAGCGTAAGGGTTGAGATTGGGCTAATCCACGAGCAGTACTTC
>TRBV19|TRBJ2-2|TRBD1|NA
CASNIQRGRGNTGELFF
TGTGCCAGTAATATCCAGAGGGGGCGCGGGAACACCGGGGAGCTGTTTTTT
>TRBV27|TRBJ2-5|NA|NA
CAQLVPSDQYF
TGTGCCCAATTAGTTCCTAGTGACCAGTACTTC
>TRBV7-9|TRBJ2-7|NA|NA
CASSLGGLLASYEQYF
TGTGCCAGCAGCTTAGGGGGACTCCTGGCATCCTACGAGCAGTACTTC
>TRBV6-5|TRBJ2-7|TRBD2|NA
CASSYSGTSVYEQYF
TGTGCCAGCAGTTACTCCGGGACTAGCGTCTACGAGCAGTACTTC
>TRBV10-3|TRBJ2-2|NA|NA
CAISNEDGELFF
TGTGCCATCAGCAATGAAGACGGGGAGCTGTTTTTT
>TRBV7-2|TRBJ2-3|TRBD2|NA
CASSQRQGAGTSVTDTQYF
TGTGCCAGCAGCCAACGCCAAGGGGCCGGGACTAGCGTCACAGATACGCAGTATTTT
>TRBV7-8|TRBJ2-3|TRBD2|NA
CASSLTSGSLSSTDTQYF
TGTGCCAGCAGCTTAACTAGCGGGAGTCTTTCTAGCACAGATACGCAGTATTTT
>TRBV19|TRBJ1-1|NA|NA
CASSPAGVMNTEAFF
TGTGCCAGTAGCCCGGCAGGTGTCATGAACACTGAAGCTTTCTTT
>TRBV10-3|TRBJ2-1|TRBD2|NA
CAISEPGGPIPEQFF
TGTGCCATCAGTGAACCGGGAGGGCCGATCCCTGAGCAGTTCTTC
>TRBV9|TRBJ2-2|TRBD1|NA
CASSLGWDRYTGELFF
TGTGCCAGCAGCCTAGGATGGGACAGATACACCGGGGAGCTGTTTTTT
>TRBV10-1|TRBJ2-1|NA|once
CASSEGRGTYNEQFF
TGCGCCAGCAGTGAGGGTAGGGGGACCTACAATGAGCAGTTCTTC
>TRBV5-1|TRBJ2-5|NA|NA
CASSLDGVGLIQETQYF
TGCGCCAGCAGCTTGGACGGGGTGGGGCTGATCCAAGAGACCCAGTACTTC
>TRBV28|TRBJ1-1|NA|NA
CASSLWSGRSTEAFF
TGTGCCAGCAGTTTATGGTCAGGGAGGTCGACTGAAGCTTTCTTT
>TRBV9|TRBJ2-4|TRBD1|NA
CASSGDTGEWTKNIQYF
TGTGCCAGCAGCGGAGATACAGGGGAATGGACCAAAAACATTCAGTACTTC
>TRBV28|TRBJ2-5|NA|NA
CASSLWGREGSLDF
TGTGCCAGCAGTTTATGGGGGCGAGAAGGGTCCCTGGACTTC
>TRBV5-1|TRBJ2-1|NA|NA
CASSLYGEGYNEQFF
TGCGCCAGCAGCTTGTATGGCGAAGGATACAATGAGCAGTTCTTC
>TRBV7-6|TRBJ2-7|TRBD1|NA
CASSLGGGQGAQTYEQYF
TGTGCCAGCAGCTTAGGCGGGGGACAGGGGGCTCAGACCTACGAGCAGTACTTC
>TRBV25-1|TRBJ1-2|TRBD1|NA
CASALTGGSGNYGYTF
TGTGCCAGCGCCCTGACAGGGGGCTCGGGAAACTATGGCTACACCTTC
>TRBV9|TRBJ2-1|TRBD2|once
CASSVAASGRYHNEQFF
TGTGCCAGCAGCGTAGCGGCTAGCGGGAGGTACCACAATGAGCAGTTCTTC
>TRBV11-2|TRBJ2-1|NA|NA
CASSSPSEDEQFF
TGTGCCAGCAGCTCTCCTAGCGAGGATGAGCAGTTCTTC
>TRBV18|TRBJ2-2|NA|NA
CASSPPIQPGELFF
TGTGCCAGCTCACCACCTATACAGCCCGGGGAGCTGTTTTTT
>TRBV4-3|TRBJ1-1|NA|NA
CASSQGVSALNTEAFF
TGCGCCAGCAGCCAAGGGGTCAGTGCTCTTAACACTGAAGCTTTCTTT
>TRBV27|TRBJ2-2|NA|NA
CASSLVGGGSTGELFF
TGTGCCAGCAGTTTAGTTGGTGGGGGAAGCACCGGGGAGCTGTTTTTT
>TRBV27|TRBJ2-7|TRBD2|NA
CASSFHSGTMGSEQYF
TGTGCCAGCAGTTTCCATAGCGGGACGATGGGTAGCGAGCAGTACTTC
>TRBV2|TRBJ2-7|NA|NA
CASRAPGAGQYF
TGTGCCAGCAGGGCTCCGGGGGCGGGGCAGTACTTC
>TRBV9|TRBJ2-1|TRBD2|NA
CASSVALAGNEQFF
TGTGCCAGCAGCGTAGCGCTAGCGGGGAATGAGCAGTTCTTC
>TRBV28|TRBJ1-5|NA|once
CASSYPQHLNQPQHF
TGTGCCAGCAGTTACCCACAGCACCTCAATCAGCCCCAGCATTTT
>TRBV7-9|TRBJ2-7|TRBD2|NA
CASSLGLAGLTNYEQYF
TGTGCCAGCAGCTTAGGACTAGCGGGCCTGACTAACTACGAGCAGTACTTC
>TRBV5-1|TRBJ2-5|NA|NA
CASSLEGGLETQYF
TGCGCCAGCAGCTTGGAGGGGGGCCTAGAGACCCAGTACTTC
>TRBV15|TRBJ1-5|NA|NA
CATGAAISNQPQHF
TGTGCCACCGGGGCGGCGATTAGCAATCAGCCCCAGCATTTT
>TRBV19|TRBJ2-1|NA|NA
CASSIVPDSSYNEQFF
TGTGCCAGTAGTATAGTCCCGGACAGCTCCTACAATGAGCAGTTCTTC
>TRBV19|TRBJ1-5|NA|NA
CASSMMGLPNQPQHF
TGTGCCAGTAGTATGATGGGACTCCCAAATCAGCCCCAGCATTTT
>TRBV7-2|TRBJ2-2|NA|NA
CASSPRPGAGELFF
TGTGCCAGCAGCCCGCGTCCGGGAGCCGGGGAGCTGTTTTTT
>TRBV5-5|TRBJ2-5|NA|NA
CASSLALGGETQYF
TGTGCCAGCAGCTTGGCCTTGGGAGGCGAGACCCAGTACTTC
>TRBV6-1|TRBJ2-5|NA|NA
CASDRRAQETQYF
TGTGCCAGTGACAGGCGGGCGCAAGAGACCCAGTACTTC
>TRBV18|TRBJ1-1|NA|NA
CASSQRYRWGRNTEAFF
TGTGCCAGCTCGCAGCGGTACCGGTGGGGCCGGAACACTGAAGCTTTCTTT
>TRBV5-8|TRBJ2-7|TRBD1|NA
CASSPRTGPSYEQYF
TGTGCCAGCAGCCCCAGGACAGGGCCCTCCTACGAGCAGTACTTC
>TRBV7-6|TRBJ2-3|NA|NA
CASSSFPPGTPPGTDTQYF
TGTGCCAGCAGCTCCTTTCCCCCCGGGACCCCACCTGGCACAGATACGCAGTATTTT
>TRBV9|TRBJ2-7|TRBD2|NA
CASSVAVAGEPYEQYF
TGTGCCAGCAGCGTAGCAGTAGCGGGAGAGCCCTACGAGCAGTACTTC